This T cell receptor beta chain was captured in a study of cytomegalovirus exposure and HLA in healthy donors (dated by TCRdb to 2016 to 2017). About the study as a whole: An earlier analysis of around 600 of the donors reported 276 Gb of sequence data and about 100 million unique TCR beta sequences from roughly 200 million T cells. About 330 gigabases of sequencing data and tens of millions of unique TCR sequences made up an early release that covered several hundred HLA-typed donors. Among the approximately 430 genotyped donors, around 81% belonged to the genetic ancestry cluster associated with self-reported Caucasian donors. The study aimed to test whether signatures of past pathogen exposure could be identified by cataloging public T cell receptors. Using immunosequencing, the study profiled T cell repertoires from 500 to 800 subjects and related those repertoires to cytomegalovirus serostatus. Along with the approximately 600-subject first cohort, a separate validation cohort of over 90 different subjects was used. The study combined high-throughput TCR immunosequencing, statistical association of individual TCRs with disease status, and machine learning to predict cytomegalovirus infection status. A later analysis re-examined previously published TCR beta repertoires from around 670 donors and added high-resolution HLA genotyping to investigate patterns of TCR occurrence. Rather than drawing on any new phenotypic data, the later analysis identified candidate immune exposures from TCR beta sequences and the way those sequences occurred across donors. To decide whether each TCR beta V gene segment behaved as functional or pseudogenic, an earlier analysis of approximately 590 of the donors relied on high-throughput TCR beta sequencing. Donor age, sex, ethnicity and CMV serostatus were collected together with the repertoire data. A later genetic analysis used genome-wide SNP genotypes for about three fifths of the roughly 700 donors, treating that subset as a discovery cohort. Every repertoire in the discovery cohort had been generated on one and the same sequencing platform. HLA typing covered class I and class II loci at four-digit resolution. Typing coverage differed by locus: A, B, C, DRB1 and DQB1 were typed in roughly 629-630 donors, DQA1 in about 500, DPA1 in approximately 600, and DPB1 in roughly 470. Because of strong linkage in the cohort, five DR-DQ haplotypes were treated as single units for association and clustering. Among over 350 genotyped donors of the cohort, an average of approximately 240,000 unique TCR beta nucleotide sequences were sequenced per donor, roughly a sixth of them non-productive. General study outcomes and caveats: In vitro tests confirmed that three of the cytomegalovirus-associated TCR beta chains recognize cytomegalovirus antigens. For the cohort, immune exposure information was limited to CMV serostatus. At a false discovery rate of 0.05, a later analysis linked around 15,000 TCR beta sequences to specific HLA alleles. A group of highly shared sequence variants was considered likely to be a technical artifact of the sequencing pipeline. Across donors, most TCR sequences were observed very rarely, whereas some public TCRs were present in many individuals. Compared with equally common non-associated chains, HLA-associated TCR beta chains in a later analysis were more clonally expanded and had lower generation probabilities. In a later analysis, most CMV-associated TCR beta chains were found to appear HLA-restricted, with HLA associations seemingly driven largely by CMV exposure. HLA typing was unavailable for some donors at each locus, so association tests used only the typed subset. The cohort was sequenced for TCR beta chains only, and without alpha or paired-chain data the features that could be detected were limited. Correlated functional status among segregating V segments might be attributable to linkage disequilibrium, but an unknown experimental factor could not be ruled out. Some IMGT-functional V segments, including TRBV6-2 and TRBV6-3, could not be distinguished by the 87-base-pair reads and were therefore excluded. The earlier analysis of fewer than 750 of the donors excluded approximately 15 rarely observed V segments, including chromosome 9 orphons, because counts were too low. Strong co-occurrence of HLA alleles, especially DR and DQ, made assigning TCR associations to individual alleles difficult. According to the authors, the approach could potentially be generalized to other disease states and immunological phenotypes. A later genetic analysis associated a missense DCLRE1C variant with V-gene and J-gene trimming of TCR beta chains, and an independent cohort replicated the association. In a later analysis, several top co-occurrence clusters were reported to appear linked to parvovirus B19, influenza, CMV and Epstein-Barr virus. According to a later analysis, TCR association rates differed among HLA loci, with DRB1 alleles showing the most associated TCRs and HLA-C alleles showing the fewest. The classifier was reported to diagnose cytomegalovirus status with high specificity and sensitivity in both the original cohort and the validation cohort. A later genetic analysis reported fewer N-insertions in productive TCRs among donors in an Asian-associated ancestry cluster than the roughly 620-donor mean. The presence/absence analyses assumed that sequencing depth was roughly uniform across donors, and that assumption may not be true. An earlier analysis of around 540 of the donors showed that most TCR beta V segments appeared in productive rearrangements either about 90% or about 30% of the time, which broadly matched IMGT annotations. The study listed approximately 150 TCR beta chains as associated with cytomegalovirus. A further reported finding was that TCR beta sequences accurately predicted the HLA-A and HLA-B alleles for most subjects in the first cohort.

This clone came up a few times. Which antigen it targets is not known. The sample holds no much larger clone one base away, and base qualities are not on file. Looking up the germline V gene yields CDR1 LGHNA and CDR2 YSLEER. Trimming takes 3 bases off V and 4 bases off J; junction bases not matched to a gene: 7. The CDR3 spans 16 residues, from the cysteine through the phenylalanine. Of all the DNA, just the CDR3 is kept, 48 bases in frame from base 1. Libraries were prepared through the immunoSEQ multiplex PCR assay. For the multiplex PCR, a mixture combining 60 forward primers for TCR Vbeta segments and 13 reverse primers for TCR Jbeta segments was used. Amplification of the CDR3 region of rearranged TCR beta genes was performed with a multiplex PCR assay on genomic DNA. Amplified TCR beta libraries were sequenced as 87-base-pair reads on the Illumina HiSeq System. Concerning the study's data processing: A later analysis counted about 80 million unique TCR beta chains across the 666 repertoires, and 10 million to 11 million of these chains were shared by at least two donors. To remove PCR and sequencing errors, raw reads were error-corrected and collapsed into unique sequences using a nearest-neighbor algorithm that merged closely related sequences. V, D and J gene segments were assigned by aligning CDR3 sequences to IMGT reference sequences. For a sequence to be retained, at least a six-nucleotide match to both a V gene segment and a J gene segment was required. A rearrangement counted as productive if the CDR3 had no stop codons and remained in frame with V and J, and every other rearrangement counted as non-productive. Following IMGT convention, CDR3 was defined as the stretch from the second conserved V-encoded cysteine up to the conserved J-encoded phenylalanine. In an earlier analysis of around 570 of the donors, sequences lacking an unambiguous match to a single V gene segment were excluded. In an earlier analysis of roughly 500 of the donors, V segments were called functional above 56.7% productive rearrangements and were called segregating when the between-donor standard deviation exceeded 5%. A statistical classification framework was developed to diagnose cytomegalovirus status using the catalog of TCR beta chain sequences. V and J gene assignment, in a later analysis, came from comparing TCR nucleotide sequences with IMGT/GENE-DB human TR gene sequences. Using the TCRdist pipeline, a later analysis assigned CDR3 sequences along with most-parsimonious VDJ recombination scenarios. In a later analysis, every TCR beta chain was defined by the combination of its CDR3 amino acid sequence and its V-gene family, and reads without a unique V-gene family were dropped. To address suspected cross-contamination and a sequencing artifact, a later analysis removed 550 to 750 highly shared, low-generation-probability nucleotide sequences. In a later analysis, a clonal expansion index for each public chain was calculated from normalized within-repertoire ranks of inferred template counts. A later analysis computed generation probabilities with a VDJ recombination model fitted to out-of-frame rearrangements, and checked the results against IGoR. Hypergeometric tests were used in a later analysis to score TCR-TCR, TCR-HLA and TCR-CMV co-occurrence, with a repertoire-size bias correction applied to the TCR pairs. False discovery rates were estimated in a later analysis by permuting HLA or CMV assignments 20 times. A later analysis grouped co-occurring TCRs with DBSCAN, adding TCRdist sequence similarity when clustering within HLA-allele-positive subsets. Co-occurrence clustering excluded repertoires with fewer than 30,000 or more than 120,000 public chains, plus five with anomalous nucleotide sharing. Drawn from immuneACCESS, this table holds only the in-frame rearrangements with V and J called that TCRdb kept. Clones are partly lost; checked studies trace under half to an unresolved V gene and leave the rest unexplained. D and trimming come from the DNA, and the V and J calls and clone size come from that table. Within this sample are 65,000 to 100,000 clones, with roughly 80% of them counted one time only. The ten largest account for roughly 14% of the sample.

The cohort comprised some 680 healthy bone marrow donors. Cohort members were all nominally healthy when sampled, although unrecorded immune exposures were likely present. The donor was CMV seropositive and belonged to the group of 250 to 300 seropositive cohort members. A peripheral blood sample was provided by each donor, and peripheral blood mononuclear cells were used for TCR beta sequencing. Genomic DNA extraction from the blood cell samples was performed with the Qiagen DNeasy Blood Extraction Kit. The sequence was obtained from a middle-aged woman in good health and CMV-seropositive. The V and J segments used are TRBV4-3 and TRBJ2-1; 9 bases in between match TRBD2. Sequences were obtained from PBMCs. The nucleotide sequence is TGCGCCAGCAGCCAGTCTGGGCTAGCGGGGTACAATGAGCAGTTCTTC. Translated, this gives CASSQSGLAGYNEQFF.